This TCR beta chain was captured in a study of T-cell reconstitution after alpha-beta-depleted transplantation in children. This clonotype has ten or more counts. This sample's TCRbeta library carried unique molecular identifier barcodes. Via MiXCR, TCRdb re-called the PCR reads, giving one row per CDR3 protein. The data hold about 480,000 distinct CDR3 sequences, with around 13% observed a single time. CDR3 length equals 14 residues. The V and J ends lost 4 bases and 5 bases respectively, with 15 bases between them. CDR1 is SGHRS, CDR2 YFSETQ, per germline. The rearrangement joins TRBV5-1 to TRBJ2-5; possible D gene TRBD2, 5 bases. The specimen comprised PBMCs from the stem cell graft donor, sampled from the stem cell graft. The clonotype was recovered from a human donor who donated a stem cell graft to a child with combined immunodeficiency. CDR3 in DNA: TGCGCCAGCAGCGAGATCGGGGATCAGGAGACCCAGTACTTC. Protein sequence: CASSEIGDQETQYF.